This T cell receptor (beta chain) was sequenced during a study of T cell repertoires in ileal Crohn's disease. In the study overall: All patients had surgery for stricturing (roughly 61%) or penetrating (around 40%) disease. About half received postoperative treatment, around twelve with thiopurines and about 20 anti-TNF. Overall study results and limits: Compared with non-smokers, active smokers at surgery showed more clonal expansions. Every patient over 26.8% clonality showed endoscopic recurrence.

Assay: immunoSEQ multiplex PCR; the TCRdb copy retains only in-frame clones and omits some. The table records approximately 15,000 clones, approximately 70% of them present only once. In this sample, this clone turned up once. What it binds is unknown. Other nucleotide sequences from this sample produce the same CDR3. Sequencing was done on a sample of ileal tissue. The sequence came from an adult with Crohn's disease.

For the CDR3, the DNA is TGTGCCTGGAGTTCCCGACAGGGTGAAAAACTGTTTTTT. Translated: CAWSSRQGEKLFF. V usage is TRBV30 and J usage is TRBJ1-4; 7 bases are a match to TRBD1. Per germline, CDR1 GTSNPN and CDR2 SVGIG (reference sequence). The CDR3 sequence is 13 residues long. The J segment lost 7 bases and the V segment lost 2 bases, leaving 4 bases of the junction unmatched.